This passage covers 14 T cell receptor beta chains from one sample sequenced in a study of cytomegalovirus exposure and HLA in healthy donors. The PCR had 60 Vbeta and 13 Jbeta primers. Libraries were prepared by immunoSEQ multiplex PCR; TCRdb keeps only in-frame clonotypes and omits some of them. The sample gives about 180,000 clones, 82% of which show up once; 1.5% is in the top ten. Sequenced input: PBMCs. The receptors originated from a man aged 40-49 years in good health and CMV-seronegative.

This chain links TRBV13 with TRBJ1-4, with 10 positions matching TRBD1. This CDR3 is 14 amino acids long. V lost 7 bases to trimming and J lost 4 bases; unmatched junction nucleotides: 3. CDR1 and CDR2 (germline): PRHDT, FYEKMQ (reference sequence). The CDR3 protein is CASTRDRGNEKLFF. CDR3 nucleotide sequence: TGTGCCAGCACCCGGGACAGGGGTAATGAAAAACTGTTTTTT.

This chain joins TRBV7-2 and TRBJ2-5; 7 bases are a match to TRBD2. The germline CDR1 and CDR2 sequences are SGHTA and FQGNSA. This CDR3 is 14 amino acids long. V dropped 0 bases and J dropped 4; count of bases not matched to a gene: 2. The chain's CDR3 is CASSLAGRGETQYF. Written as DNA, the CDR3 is TGTGCCAGCAGCTTAGCGGGGAGGGGAGAGACCCAGTACTTC.

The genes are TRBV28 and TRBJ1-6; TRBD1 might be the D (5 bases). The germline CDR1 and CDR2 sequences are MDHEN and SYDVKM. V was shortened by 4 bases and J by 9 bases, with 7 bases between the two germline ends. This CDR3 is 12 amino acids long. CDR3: CASSSRVSPLHF. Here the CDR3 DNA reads TGTGCCAGCAGTTCCAGGGTTTCACCCCTCCACTTT.

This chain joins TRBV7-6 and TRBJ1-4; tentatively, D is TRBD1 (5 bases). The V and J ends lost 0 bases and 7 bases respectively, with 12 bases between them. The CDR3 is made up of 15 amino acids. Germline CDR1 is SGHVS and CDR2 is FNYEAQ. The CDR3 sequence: CASSLANGQGEKLFF. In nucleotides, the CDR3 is TGTGCCAGCAGCTTAGCGAACGGCCAGGGTGAAAAACTGTTTTTT. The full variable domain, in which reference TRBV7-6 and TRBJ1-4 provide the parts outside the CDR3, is GAGVSQSPRYKVTKRGQDVALRCDPISGHVSLYWYRQALGQGPEFLTYFNYEAQQDKSGLPNDRFSAERPEGSISTLTIQRTEQRDSAMYRCASSLANGQGEKLFFGSGTQLSVL.

The CDR3 spells CASSLVGGRARREQFF. The DNA of the CDR3 is TGTGCCAGCAGCTTAGTCGGGGGGAGGGCCCGGAGAGAGCAGTTCTTC. The chain uses TRBV7-2 and TRBJ2-1, with TRBD2 matching 7 bases. The V gene's germline CDR1 is SGHTA and CDR2 FQGNSA. V was pared by 1 base and J by 10 bases, with 13 bases of the junction left unmatched. The CDR3 covers 16 residues. Variable domain in full (rest from reference TRBV7-2 and TRBJ2-1): GAGVSQSPSNKVTEKGKDVELRCDPISGHTALYWYRQSLGQGLEFLIYFQGNSAPDKSGLPSDRFSAERTGGSVSTLTIQRTQQEDSAVYLCASSLVGGRARREQFFGPGTRLTVL.

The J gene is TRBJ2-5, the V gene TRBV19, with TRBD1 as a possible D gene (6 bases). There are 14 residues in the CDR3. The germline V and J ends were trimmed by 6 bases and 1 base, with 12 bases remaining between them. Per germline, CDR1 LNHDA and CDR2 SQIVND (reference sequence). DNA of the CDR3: TGTGCCAGTAGGATGGCAGGGGTCCAAGAGACCCAGTACTTC. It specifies CASRMAGVQETQYF.

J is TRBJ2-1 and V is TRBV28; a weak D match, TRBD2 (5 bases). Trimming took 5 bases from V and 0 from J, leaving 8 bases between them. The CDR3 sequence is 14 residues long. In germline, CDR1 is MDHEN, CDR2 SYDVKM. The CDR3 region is CASSLGSSYNEQFF. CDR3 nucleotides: TGTGCCAGCAGTCTGGGGAGCTCCTACAATGAGCAGTTCTTC.

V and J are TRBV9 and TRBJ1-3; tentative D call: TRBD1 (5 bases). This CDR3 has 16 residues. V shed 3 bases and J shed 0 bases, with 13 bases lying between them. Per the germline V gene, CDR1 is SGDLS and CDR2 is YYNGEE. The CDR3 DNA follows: TGTGCCAGCAGCGAAAATGGGGGGATCTCTGGAAACACCATATATTTT. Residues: CASSENGGISGNTIYF.

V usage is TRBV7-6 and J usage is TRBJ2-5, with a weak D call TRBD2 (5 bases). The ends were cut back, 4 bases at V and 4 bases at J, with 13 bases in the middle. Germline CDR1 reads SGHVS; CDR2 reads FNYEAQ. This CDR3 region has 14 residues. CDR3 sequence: CASSWDRGGETQYF. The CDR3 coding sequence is TGTGCCAGCAGCTGGGATAGAGGAGGAGAGACCCAGTACTTC.

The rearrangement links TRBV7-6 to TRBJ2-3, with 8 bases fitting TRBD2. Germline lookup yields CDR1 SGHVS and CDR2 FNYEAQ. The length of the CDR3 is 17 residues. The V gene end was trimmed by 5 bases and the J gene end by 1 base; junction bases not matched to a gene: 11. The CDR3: CASSPGGGAVRTDTQYF. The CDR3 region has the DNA TGTGCCAGCAGCCCGGGGGGGGGAGCGGTTCGCACAGATACGCAGTATTTT.

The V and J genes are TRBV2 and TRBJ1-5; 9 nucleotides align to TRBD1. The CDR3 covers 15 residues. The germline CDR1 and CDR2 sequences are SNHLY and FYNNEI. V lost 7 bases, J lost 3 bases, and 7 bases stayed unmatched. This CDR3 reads CASNDRGAPNQPQHF. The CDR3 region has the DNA TGTGCCAGCAATGACAGGGGGGCCCCCAATCAGCCCCAGCATTTT.

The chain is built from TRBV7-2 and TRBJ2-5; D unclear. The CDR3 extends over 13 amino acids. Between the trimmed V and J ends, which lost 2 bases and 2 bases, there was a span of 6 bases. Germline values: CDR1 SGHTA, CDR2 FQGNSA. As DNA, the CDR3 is TGTGCCAGCAGCTTATTTGCGCAAGAGACCCAGTACTTC. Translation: CASSLFAQETQYF.

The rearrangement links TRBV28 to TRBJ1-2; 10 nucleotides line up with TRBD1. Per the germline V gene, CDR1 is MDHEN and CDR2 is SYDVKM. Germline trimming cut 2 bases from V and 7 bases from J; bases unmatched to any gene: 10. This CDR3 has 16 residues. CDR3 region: CASSLPRGQGVSGYTF. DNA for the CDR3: TGTGCCAGCAGTTTACCTCGCGGACAGGGGGTATCTGGCTACACCTTC.

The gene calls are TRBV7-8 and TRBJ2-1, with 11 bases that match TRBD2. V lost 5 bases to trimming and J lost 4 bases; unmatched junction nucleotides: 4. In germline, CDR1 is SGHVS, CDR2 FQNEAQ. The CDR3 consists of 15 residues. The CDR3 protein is CASSDTSGGYNEQFF. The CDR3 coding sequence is TGTGCCAGCAGCGACACTAGCGGGGGTTACAATGAGCAGTTCTTC.